This T cell receptor beta chain emerged from a study of graft-versus-host responses after intestinal transplantation. At the level of the study: Tacrolimus plus steroids were given to all recipients for approximately 3 years, preceded by anti-thymocyte globulin induction.

To release intraepithelial and lamina propria lymphocytes, the graft tissue was processed. Here immunoSEQ multiplex PCR was the method, and the copy in TCRdb shows in-frame clones only, minus some. The table lists 60,000 to 75,000 clones, 75% to 90% of them singletons, with more than 1.5% in the top ten. Study-level results: Early post-transplant HvG declines showed an association with peak circulating GvH clone levels. Those patients showing graft-donor T cell macrochimerism displayed high graft-versus-host to host-versus-graft clonal ratios in allografts.

The CDR3 runs 15 residues. Trimming removed 4 bases from V and 6 bases from J; junction bases left unmatched: 8. Germline V lookup: CDR1 LGHNA, CDR2 YNFKEQ. This clone occurred once. Its antigen is unknown. The material sequenced was ileum tissue, taken 357 days after transplant. The chain employs TRBV4-2 and TRBJ2-2, with TRBD1 matching over 7 bases. The clonotype was recovered from a human patient who received an intestinal transplant, so some T cells may come from the graft donor. The CDR3 DNA is TGTGCCAGCAGCCTCCCTAAAGGGGGCTCCGGGGAGCTGTTTTTT. Its translation is CASSLPKGGSGELFF.